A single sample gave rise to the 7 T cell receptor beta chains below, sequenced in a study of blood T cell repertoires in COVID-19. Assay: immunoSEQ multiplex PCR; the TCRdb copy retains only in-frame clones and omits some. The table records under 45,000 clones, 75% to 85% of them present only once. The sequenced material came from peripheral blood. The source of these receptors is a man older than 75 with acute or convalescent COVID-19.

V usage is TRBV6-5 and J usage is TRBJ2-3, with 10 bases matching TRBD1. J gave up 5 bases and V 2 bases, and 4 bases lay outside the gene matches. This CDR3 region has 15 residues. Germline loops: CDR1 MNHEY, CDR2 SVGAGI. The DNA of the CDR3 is TGTGCCAGCAGTTACGCGACAGGGGGCAGAGATACGCAGTATTTT. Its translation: CASSYATGGRDTQYF.

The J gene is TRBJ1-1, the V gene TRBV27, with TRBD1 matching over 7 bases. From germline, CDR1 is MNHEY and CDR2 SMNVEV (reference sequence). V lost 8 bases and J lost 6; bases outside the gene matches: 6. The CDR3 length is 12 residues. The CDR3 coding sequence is TGTGCCAGCCGGGGACAGATCGCTGAAGCTTTCTTT. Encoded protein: CASRGQIAEAFF.

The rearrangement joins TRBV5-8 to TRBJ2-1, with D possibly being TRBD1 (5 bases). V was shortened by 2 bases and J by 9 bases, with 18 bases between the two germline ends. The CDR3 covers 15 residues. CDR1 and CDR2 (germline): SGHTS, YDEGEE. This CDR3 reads CASSLGRAGHGEQFF. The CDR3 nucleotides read TGTGCCAGCAGCTTAGGCCGGGCAGGGCATGGTGAGCAGTTCTTC.

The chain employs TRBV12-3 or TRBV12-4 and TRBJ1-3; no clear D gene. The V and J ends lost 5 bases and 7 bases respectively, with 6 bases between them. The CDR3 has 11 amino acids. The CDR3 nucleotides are TGTGCCAGCAGTCACGGTAACACCATATATTTT. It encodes CASSHGNTIYF.

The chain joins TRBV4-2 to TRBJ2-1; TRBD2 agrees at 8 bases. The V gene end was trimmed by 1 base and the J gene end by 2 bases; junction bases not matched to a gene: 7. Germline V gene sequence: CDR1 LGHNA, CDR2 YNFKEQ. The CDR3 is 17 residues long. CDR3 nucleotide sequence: TGTGCCAGCAGCCAAGGGACTAGCACAAAACCCTACAATGAGCAGTTCTTC. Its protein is CASSQGTSTKPYNEQFF.

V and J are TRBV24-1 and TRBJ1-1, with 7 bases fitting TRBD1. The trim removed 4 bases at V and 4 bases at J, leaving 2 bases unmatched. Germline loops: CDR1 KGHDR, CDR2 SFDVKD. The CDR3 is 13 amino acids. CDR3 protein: CATSEPGGTEAFF. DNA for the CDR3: TGTGCCACCAGTGAACCAGGGGGCACTGAAGCTTTCTTT.

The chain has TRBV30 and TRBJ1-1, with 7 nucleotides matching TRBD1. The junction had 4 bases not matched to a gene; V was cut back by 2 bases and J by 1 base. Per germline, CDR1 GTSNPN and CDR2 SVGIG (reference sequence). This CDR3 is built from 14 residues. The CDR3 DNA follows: TGTGCCTGGAGTCCCCACAGGGGGAACACTGAAGCTTTCTTT. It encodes CAWSPHRGNTEAFF.